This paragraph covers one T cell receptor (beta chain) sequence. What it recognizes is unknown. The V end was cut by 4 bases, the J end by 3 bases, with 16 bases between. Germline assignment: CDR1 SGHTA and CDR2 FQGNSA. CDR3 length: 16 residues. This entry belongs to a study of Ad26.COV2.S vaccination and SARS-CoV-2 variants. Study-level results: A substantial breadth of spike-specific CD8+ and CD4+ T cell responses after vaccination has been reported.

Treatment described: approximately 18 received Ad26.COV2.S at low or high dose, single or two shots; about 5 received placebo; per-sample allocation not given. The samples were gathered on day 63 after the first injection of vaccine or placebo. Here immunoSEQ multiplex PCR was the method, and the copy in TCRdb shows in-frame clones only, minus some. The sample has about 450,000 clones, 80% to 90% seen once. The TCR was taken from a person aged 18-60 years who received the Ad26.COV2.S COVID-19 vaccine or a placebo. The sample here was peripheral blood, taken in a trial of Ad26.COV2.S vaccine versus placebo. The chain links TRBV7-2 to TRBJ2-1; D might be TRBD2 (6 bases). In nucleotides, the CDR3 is TGTGCCAGCAGCTCCCCCTCGGCGGGATTCTACAATGAGCAGTTCTTC. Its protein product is CASSSPSAGFYNEQFF.